Here is one T cell receptor beta chain with its context. The sample comes from a study of blood T cell repertoires in COVID-19. Study-wide background: There were acute and convalescent COVID-19 samples, and they came from the United States, Italy and Spain. Nucleic acid was either cDNA or gDNA, and it came from T cells, B-cell-depleted T cells, or PBMCs.

In germline, CDR1 is MNHEY, CDR2 SMNVEV (reference sequence). The CDR3 has 17 amino acids. The junction had 5 bases not matched to a gene; V was cut back by 3 bases and J by 3 bases. In the original workflow: Amplification of reference gene primers was used by the study to estimate nucleated cell counts. Generated by immunoSEQ multiplex PCR, the TCRdb table keeps only in-frame clones and is missing some. V and J calls and clone size follow that table, whereas D and trimming were derived from the DNA. The data contain approximately 120,000 clones, 79% of them seen just once; the ten biggest clones take up 37%.

The TCR originated in a man aged 40-50 years with active or convalescent COVID-19. This chain links TRBV27 with TRBJ2-2; 12 positions match TRBD2. Source material: peripheral blood. This CDR3 reads CASSFLAGGQDTGELFF. As DNA, the CDR3 is TGTGCCAGCAGTTTCCTAGCGGGGGGGCAAGACACCGGGGAGCTGTTTTTT.